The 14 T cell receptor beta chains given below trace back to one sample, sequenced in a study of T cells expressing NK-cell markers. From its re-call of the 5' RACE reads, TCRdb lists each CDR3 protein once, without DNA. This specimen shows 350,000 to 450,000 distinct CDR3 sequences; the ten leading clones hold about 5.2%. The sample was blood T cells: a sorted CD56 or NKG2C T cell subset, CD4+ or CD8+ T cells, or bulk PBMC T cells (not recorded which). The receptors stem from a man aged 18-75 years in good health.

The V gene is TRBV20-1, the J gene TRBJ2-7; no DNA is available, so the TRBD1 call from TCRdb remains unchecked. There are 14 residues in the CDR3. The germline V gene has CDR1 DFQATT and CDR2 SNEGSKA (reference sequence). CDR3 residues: CSASRQGFSYEQYF.

The CDR3 here is CASSLTDRGIGEQFF. The rearrangement uses TRBV7-9 and TRBJ2-1; with no DNA, the TCRdb D assignment of TRBD1 cannot be verified. The CDR3 is 15 residues long. In germline, CDR1 is SEHNR, CDR2 FQNEAQ (reference sequence).

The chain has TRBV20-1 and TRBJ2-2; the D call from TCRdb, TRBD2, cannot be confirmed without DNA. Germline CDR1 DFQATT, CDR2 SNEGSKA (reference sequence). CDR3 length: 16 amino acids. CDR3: CSARLGPLANTGELFF.

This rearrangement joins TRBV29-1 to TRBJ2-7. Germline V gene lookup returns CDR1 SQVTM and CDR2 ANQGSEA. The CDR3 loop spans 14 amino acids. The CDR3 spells CSVEGADTLYEQYF.

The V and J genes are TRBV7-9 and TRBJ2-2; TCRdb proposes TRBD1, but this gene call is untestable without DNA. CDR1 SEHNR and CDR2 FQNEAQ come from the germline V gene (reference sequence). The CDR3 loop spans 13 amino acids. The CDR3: CASTRVGDGELFF.

This CDR3 is CASSQTSGGGASTDTQYF. The rearrangement uses TRBV4-2 and TRBJ2-3; there is no DNA to check the TCRdb D call of TRBD2. Germline CDR1 reads LGHNA; CDR2 reads YNFKEQ. The CDR3 is made up of 18 amino acids.

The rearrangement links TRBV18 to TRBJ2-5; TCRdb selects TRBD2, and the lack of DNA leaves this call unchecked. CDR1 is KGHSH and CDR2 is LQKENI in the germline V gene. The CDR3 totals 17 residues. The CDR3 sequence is CASSPRLAGANQETQYF.

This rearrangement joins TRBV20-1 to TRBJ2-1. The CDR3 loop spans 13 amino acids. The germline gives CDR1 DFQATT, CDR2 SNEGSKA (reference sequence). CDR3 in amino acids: CSAQRGLLNEQFF.

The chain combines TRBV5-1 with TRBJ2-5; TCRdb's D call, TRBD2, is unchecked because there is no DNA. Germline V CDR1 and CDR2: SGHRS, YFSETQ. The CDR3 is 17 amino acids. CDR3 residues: CASSLVRSGRPKETQYF.

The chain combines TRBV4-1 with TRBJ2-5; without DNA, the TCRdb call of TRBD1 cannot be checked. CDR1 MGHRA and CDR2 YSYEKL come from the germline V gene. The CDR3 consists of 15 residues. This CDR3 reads CASSRSTGFQETQYF.

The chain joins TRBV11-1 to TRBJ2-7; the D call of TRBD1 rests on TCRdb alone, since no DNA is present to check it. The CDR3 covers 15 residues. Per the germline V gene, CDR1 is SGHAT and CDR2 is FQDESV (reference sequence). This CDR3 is CASSLRWTGGYEQYF.

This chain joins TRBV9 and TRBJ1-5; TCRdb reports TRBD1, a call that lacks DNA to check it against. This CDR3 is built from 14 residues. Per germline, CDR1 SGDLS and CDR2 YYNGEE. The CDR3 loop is CASSNKDRPSPQHF. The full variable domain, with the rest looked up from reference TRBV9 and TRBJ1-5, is DSGVTQTPKHLITATGQRVTLRCSPRSGDLSVYWYQQSLDQGLQFLIQYYNGEERAKGNILERFSAQQFPDLHSELNLSSLELGDSALYFCASSNKDRPSPQHFGDGTRLSIL.

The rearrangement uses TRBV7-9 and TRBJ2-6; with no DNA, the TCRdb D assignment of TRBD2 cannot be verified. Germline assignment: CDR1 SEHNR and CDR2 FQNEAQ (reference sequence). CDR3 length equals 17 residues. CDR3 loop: CASSLGLPSSGANVLTF.

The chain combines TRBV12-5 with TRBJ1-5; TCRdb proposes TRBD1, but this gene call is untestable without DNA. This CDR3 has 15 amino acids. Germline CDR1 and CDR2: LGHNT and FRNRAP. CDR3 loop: CASGLDRERVQPQHF.